What follows are 5 T cell receptor beta chains derived from one specimen sequenced in a study of cytomegalovirus exposure and HLA in healthy donors. Data came from immunoSEQ multiplex PCR; TCRdb stores just in-frame clones and leaves some out. The sample carries some 150,000 clones, about 94% recorded once. Sequencing was done on a sample of PBMCs. Every receptor here comes from a man aged 18 to 35 in good health and CMV-seropositive.

The chain carries TRBV27 and TRBJ2-3; 14 bases align to TRBD2. V was clipped by 7 bases and J by 4 bases; unmatched bases: 4. Germline values: CDR1 MNHEY, CDR2 SMNVEV (reference sequence). This CDR3 is 15 amino acids long. The CDR3 spells CASTKTSGRADTQYF. CDR3 in DNA: TGTGCCAGCACCAAGACTAGCGGGAGGGCAGATACGCAGTATTTT.

The CDR3 is CASNTRGQGADTQYF. The CDR3 DNA follows: TGTGCCAGTAATACCCGGGGACAGGGCGCAGATACGCAGTATTTT. V is TRBV19 and J is TRBJ2-3; 9 positions agree with TRBD1. CDR1 is LNHDA, CDR2 SQIVND, per germline (reference sequence). With 7 bases clipped from V and 4 bases from J, the junction kept 9 bases outside the gene matches. CDR3 length equals 15 residues.

The chain links TRBV9 to TRBJ1-1; tentatively, D is TRBD1 (5 bases). Germline lookup yields CDR1 SGDLS and CDR2 YYNGEE. Trimming stripped 4 bases from V and 8 bases from J, with 12 bases between. This CDR3 is 12 amino acids long. CDR3 DNA: TGTGCCAGCAGCTCGGGGGGAATCGAAGCTTTCTTT. It specifies CASSSGGIEAFF. The full variable domain, in which reference TRBV9 and TRBJ1-1 provide the parts outside the CDR3, is DSGVTQTPKHLITATGQRVTLRCSPRSGDLSVYWYQQSLDQGLQFLIQYYNGEERAKGNILERFSAQQFPDLHSELNLSSLELGDSALYFCASSSGGIEAFFGQGTRLTVV.

This clone was recorded once. V gene TRBV14 combines with J gene TRBJ2-7, with D possibly being TRBD1 (6 bases). Germline CDR1 SGHDN, CDR2 FVKESK. This CDR3 is 15 amino acids long. V lost 4 bases, J lost 2 bases, and 15 bases lay in between. The CDR3, as DNA: TGTGCCAGCAGCCGACTAACAGGGAGAGCCTACGAGCAGTACTTC. Amino acid sequence: CASSRLTGRAYEQYF.

V gene TRBV18 combines with J gene TRBJ1-2; 11 bases fit TRBD1. V lost 6 bases and J lost 4; bases outside the gene matches: 7. This CDR3 contains 15 residues. Germline CDR1 KGHSH, CDR2 LQKENI. CDR3 in amino acids: CASSTGQGDPYGYTF. The CDR3 coding sequence is TGTGCCAGCTCGACGGGACAGGGGGACCCCTATGGCTACACCTTC.